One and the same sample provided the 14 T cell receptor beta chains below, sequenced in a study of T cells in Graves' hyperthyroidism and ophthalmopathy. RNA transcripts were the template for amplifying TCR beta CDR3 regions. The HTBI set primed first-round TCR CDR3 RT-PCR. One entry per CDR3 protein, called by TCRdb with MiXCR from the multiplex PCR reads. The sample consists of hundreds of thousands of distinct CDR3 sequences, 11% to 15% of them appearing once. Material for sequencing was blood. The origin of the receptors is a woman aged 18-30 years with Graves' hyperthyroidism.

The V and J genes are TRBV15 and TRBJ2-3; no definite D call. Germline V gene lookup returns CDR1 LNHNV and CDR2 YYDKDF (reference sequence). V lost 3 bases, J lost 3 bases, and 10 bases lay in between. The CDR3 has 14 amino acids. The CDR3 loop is CATSSAQGTDTQYF. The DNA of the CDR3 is TGTGCCACCAGCAGTGCCCAAGGGACAGATACGCAGTATTTT.

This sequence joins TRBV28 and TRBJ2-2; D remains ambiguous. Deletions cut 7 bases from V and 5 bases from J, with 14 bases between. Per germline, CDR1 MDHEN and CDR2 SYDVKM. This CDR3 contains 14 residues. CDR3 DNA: TGTGCCAGCATTAAAAACCTTGGTACCGGGGAGCTGTTTTTT. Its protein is CASIKNLGTGELFF.

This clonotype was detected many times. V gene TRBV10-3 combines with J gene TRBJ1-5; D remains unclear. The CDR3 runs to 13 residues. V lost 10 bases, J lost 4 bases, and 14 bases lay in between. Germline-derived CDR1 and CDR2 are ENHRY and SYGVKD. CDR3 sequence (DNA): TGTGCCACCCGGGCGGAGAGAAATCAGCCCCAGCATTTT. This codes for CATRAERNQPQHF.

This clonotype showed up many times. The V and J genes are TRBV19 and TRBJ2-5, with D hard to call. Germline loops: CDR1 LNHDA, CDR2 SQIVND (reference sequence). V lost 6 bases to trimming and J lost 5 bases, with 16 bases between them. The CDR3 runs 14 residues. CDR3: CASRAHGPEETQYF. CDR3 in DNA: TGTGCCAGTAGGGCACACGGGCCGGAGGAGACCCAGTACTTC.

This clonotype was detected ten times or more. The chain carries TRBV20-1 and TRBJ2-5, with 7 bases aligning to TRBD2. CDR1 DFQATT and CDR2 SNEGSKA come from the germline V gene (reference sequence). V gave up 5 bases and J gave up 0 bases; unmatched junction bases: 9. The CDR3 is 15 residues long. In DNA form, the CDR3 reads TGCAGTGCTGGGGAGGGGAGGGACGACCAAGAGACCCAGTACTTC. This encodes CSAGEGRDDQETQYF.

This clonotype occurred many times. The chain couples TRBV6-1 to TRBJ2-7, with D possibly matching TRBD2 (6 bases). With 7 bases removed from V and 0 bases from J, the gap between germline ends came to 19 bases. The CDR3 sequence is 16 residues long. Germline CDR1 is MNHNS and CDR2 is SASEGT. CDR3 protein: CASIVAPSASSYEQYF. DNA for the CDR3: TGTGCCAGCATCGTGGCGCCTAGCGCGAGCTCCTACGAGCAGTACTTC.

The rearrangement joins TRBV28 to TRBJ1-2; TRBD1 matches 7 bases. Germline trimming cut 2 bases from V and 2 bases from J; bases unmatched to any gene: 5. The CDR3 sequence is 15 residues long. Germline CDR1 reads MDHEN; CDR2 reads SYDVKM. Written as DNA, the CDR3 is TGTGCCAGCAGTTTAAGGCAGGGGGGGAACTATGGCTACACCTTC. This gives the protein CASSLRQGGNYGYTF.

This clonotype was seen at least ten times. CDR3 residues: CASSENPRWNYGYTF. The CDR3 DNA follows: TGTGCCAGCAGTGAAAACCCGCGCTGGAACTATGGCTACACCTTC. J is TRBJ1-2 and V is TRBV6-1; D gene ambiguous. CDR3 size: 15 residues. Trimming cost V 2 bases and J 2 bases, with 12 bases left between them. Germline V gene sequence: CDR1 MNHNS, CDR2 SASEGT.

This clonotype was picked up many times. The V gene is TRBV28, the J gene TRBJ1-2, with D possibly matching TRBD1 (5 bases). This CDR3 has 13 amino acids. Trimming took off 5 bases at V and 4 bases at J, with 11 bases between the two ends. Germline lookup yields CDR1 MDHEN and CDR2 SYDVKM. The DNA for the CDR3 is TGTGCCAGCAGTGGGGGAGCTCTCTATGGCTACACCTTC. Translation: CASSGGALYGYTF.

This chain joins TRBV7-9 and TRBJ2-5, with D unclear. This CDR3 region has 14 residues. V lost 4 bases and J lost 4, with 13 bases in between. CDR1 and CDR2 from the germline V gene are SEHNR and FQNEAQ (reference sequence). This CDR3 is CASSSGGVRETQYF. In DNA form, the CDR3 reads TGTGCCAGCAGCTCGGGTGGGGTACGAGAGACCCAGTACTTC.

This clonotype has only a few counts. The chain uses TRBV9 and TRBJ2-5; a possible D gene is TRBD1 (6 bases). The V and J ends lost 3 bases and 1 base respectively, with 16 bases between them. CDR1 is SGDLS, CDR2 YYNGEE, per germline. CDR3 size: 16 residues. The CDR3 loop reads CASSALISTGQETQYF. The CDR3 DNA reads TGTGCCAGCAGCGCACTCATTTCGACAGGCCAAGAGACCCAGTACTTC.

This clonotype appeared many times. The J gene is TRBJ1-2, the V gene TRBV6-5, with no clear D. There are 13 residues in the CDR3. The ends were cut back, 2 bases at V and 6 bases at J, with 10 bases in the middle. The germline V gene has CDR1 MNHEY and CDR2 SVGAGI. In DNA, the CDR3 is TGTGCCAGCAGTTACGGCAGCCGCGATGGCTACACCTTC. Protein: CASSYGSRDGYTF.

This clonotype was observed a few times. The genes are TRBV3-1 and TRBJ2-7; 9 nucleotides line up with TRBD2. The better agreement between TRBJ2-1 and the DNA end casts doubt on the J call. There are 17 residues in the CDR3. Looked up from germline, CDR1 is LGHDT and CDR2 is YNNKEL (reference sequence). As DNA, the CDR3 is TGTGCCAGCAGCCAAGACCTAAGACTAGCGGATTCCTACGAGCAGTTCTTC. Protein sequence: CASSQDLRLADSYEQFF.

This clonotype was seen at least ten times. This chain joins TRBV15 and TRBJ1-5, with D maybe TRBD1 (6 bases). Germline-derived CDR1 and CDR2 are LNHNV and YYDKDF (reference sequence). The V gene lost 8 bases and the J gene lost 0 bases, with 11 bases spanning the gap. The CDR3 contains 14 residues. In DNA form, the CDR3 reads TGTGCCACCCCAGGGGAGGATAGCAATCAGCCCCAGCATTTT. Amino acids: CATPGEDSNQPQHF.